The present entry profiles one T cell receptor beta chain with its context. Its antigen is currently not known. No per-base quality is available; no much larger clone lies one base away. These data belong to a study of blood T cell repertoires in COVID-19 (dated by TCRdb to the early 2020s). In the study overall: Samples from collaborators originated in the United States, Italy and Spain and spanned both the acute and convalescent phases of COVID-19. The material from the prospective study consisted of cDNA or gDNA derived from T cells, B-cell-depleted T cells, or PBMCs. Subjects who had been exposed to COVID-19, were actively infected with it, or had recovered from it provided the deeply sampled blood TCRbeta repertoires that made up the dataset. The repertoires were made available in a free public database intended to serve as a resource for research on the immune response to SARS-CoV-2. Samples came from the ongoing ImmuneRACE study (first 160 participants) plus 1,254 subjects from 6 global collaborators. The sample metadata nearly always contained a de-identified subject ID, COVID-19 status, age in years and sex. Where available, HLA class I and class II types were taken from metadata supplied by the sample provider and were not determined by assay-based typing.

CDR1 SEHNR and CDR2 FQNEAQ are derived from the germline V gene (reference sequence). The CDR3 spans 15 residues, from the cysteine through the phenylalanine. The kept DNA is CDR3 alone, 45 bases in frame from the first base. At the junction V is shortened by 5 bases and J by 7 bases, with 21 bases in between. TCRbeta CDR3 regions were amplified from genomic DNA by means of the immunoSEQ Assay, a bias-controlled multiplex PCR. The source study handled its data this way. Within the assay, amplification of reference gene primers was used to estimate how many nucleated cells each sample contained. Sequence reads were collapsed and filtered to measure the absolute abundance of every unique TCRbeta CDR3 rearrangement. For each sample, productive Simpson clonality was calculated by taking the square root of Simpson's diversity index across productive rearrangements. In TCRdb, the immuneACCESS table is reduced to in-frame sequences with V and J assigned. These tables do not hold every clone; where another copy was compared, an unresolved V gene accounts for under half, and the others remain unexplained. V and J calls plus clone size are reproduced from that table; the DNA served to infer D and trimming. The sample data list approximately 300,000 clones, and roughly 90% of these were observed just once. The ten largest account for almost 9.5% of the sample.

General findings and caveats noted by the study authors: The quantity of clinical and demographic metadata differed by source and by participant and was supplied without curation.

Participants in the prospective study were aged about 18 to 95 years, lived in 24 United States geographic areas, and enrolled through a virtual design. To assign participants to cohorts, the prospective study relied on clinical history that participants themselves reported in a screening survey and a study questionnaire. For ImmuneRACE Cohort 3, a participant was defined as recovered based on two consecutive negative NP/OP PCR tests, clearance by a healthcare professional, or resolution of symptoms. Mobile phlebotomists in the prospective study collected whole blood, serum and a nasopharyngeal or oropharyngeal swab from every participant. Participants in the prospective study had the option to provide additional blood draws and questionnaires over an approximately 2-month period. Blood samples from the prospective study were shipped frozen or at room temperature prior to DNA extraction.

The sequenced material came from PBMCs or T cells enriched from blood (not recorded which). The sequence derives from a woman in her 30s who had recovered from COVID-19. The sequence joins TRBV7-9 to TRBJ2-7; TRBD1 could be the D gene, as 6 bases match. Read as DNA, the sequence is TGTGCCAGCAGCCCGGGACAACTTAGGACGGGGGAGCAGTACTTC. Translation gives CASSPGQLRTGEQYF. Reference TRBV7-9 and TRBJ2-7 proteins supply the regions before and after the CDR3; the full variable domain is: DTGVSQNPRHKITKRGQNVTFRCDPISEHNRLYWYRQTLGQGPEFLTYFQNEAQLEKSRLLSDRFSAERPKGSFSTLEIQRTEQGDSAMYLCASSPGQLRTGEQYFGPGTRLTVT.